The clone carrying this T cell receptor beta chain showed up just a few times. V was shortened by 6 bases and J by 4 bases, with 14 bases between the two germline ends. The V gene's germline CDR1 is MNHEY and CDR2 SVGEGT. The CDR3 is made up of 14 amino acids. The data derive from a study of blood T cell repertoires in COVID-19. Study information: COVID-19 samples, acute and convalescent, were from the United States, Italy and Spain. In each case, the material was cDNA or gDNA derived from T cells, B-cell-depleted T cells, or PBMCs.

Method: immunoSEQ multiplex PCR; TCRdb's copy keeps in-frame clones and lacks some. Among around 380,000 clones, roughly four fifths were seen once, and the ten largest hold 0.85% to 1.3%. This TCR derives from a human donor with acute or convalescent COVID-19. The donor label of this sample is uncertain. The chain couples TRBV6-2 or TRBV6-3 to TRBJ2-3; tentative D call: TRBD1 (5 bases). What was sequenced was peripheral blood. CDR3 protein: CASSLGRAPDTQYF. The DNA for the CDR3 is TGTGCCAGCAGCTTGGGCAGGGCTCCAGATACGCAGTATTTT.